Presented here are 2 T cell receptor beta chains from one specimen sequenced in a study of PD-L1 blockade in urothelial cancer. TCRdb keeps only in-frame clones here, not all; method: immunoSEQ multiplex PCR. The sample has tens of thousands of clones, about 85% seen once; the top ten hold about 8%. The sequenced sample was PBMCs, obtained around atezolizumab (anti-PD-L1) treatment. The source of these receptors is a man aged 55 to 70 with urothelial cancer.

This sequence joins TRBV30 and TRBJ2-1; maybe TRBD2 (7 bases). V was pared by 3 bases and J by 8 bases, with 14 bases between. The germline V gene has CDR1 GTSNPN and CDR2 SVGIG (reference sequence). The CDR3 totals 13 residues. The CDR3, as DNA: TGTGCCTGGAGGGGGGGGCCTGGTGATGAGCAGTTCTTC. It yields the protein CAWRGGPGDEQFF.

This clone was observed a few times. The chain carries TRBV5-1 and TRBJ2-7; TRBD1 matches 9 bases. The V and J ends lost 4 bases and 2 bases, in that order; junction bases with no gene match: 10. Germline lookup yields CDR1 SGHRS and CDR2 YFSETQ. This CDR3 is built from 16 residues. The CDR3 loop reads CASSPGHRDRAYEQYF. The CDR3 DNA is TGCGCCAGCAGCCCCGGACACCGGGACAGGGCCTACGAGCAGTACTTC.